These 2 T cell receptor beta chains were all obtained from the same sample, sequenced in a study of blood T cell repertoires in COVID-19. Assay: immunoSEQ multiplex PCR; the TCRdb copy retains only in-frame clones and omits some. The sample carries roughly 100,000 clones, 84% recorded once. Material: peripheral blood. The origin of the receptors is a man in his forties with active or convalescent COVID-19.

The V call is TRBV6-5, the J call TRBJ1-3; TRBD1 might be the D (6 bases). The CDR3 runs to 15 residues. Trimming removed 5 bases from V and 1 base from J, with 12 bases in between. Germline loops: CDR1 MNHEY, CDR2 SVGAGI. The CDR3 region is CASSMTGGSGNTIYF. The CDR3 region has the DNA TGTGCCAGCAGTATGACAGGCGGTTCTGGAAACACCATATATTTT.

The chain links TRBV9 to TRBJ1-4; TRBD1 aligns across 8 bases. J gave up 0 bases and V 4 bases, and 2 bases lay outside the gene matches. The CDR3 has 15 amino acids. Germline V CDR1 and CDR2: SGDLS, YYNGEE. The CDR3 nucleotides read TGTGCCAGCAGCTCGGGACAGGCAACTAATGAAAAACTGTTTTTT. Amino acid sequence: CASSSGQATNEKLFF.